This TCR beta chain comes out of a study of blood T cells in healthy people across ages. The CDR3 is made up of 17 amino acids. V was clipped by 0 bases and J by 5 bases, with 19 bases between them. Germline-derived CDR1 and CDR2 are SEHNR and FQNEAQ (reference sequence). The use of a sample-barcoded 5' primer and a J-beta primer mix characterized a second PCR of roughly 6 to 12 cycles. TCRdb passed the 5' RACE reads through MiXCR, listing each CDR3 protein once. Seen here are roughly 1.9 million distinct CDR3 sequences, approximately 40% observed once, and the top ten hold more than 20%. The gene calls are TRBV7-9 and TRBJ2-5, with D possibly TRBD2 on 6 matching bases. The source of this sequence is a human donor in good health. The sequenced sample consisted of blood. The CDR3 DNA sequence: TGTGCCAGCAGCTTAGCCCACCTCGGAGGGGCATTGGAGACCCAGTACTTC. Amino acid sequence: CASSLAHLGGALETQYF.